The present T cell receptor (beta chain) was sequenced within a study of PD-1 blockade in classical Hodgkin lymphoma. General study findings and limits: Some patients began nivolumab under 1 year after ASCT. These patients were excluded from later analyses.

After autologous stem cell transplantation all patients relapsed, and prior brentuximab vedotin exposure differed between cohorts. Sequenced by immunoSEQ multiplex PCR; TCRdb stores in-frame clones only, minus some. The profile covers some 28,000 clones, with around four fifths appearing a single time and 20% to 25% taken by the ten largest. The germline V and J ends were trimmed by 2 bases and 0 bases, with 13 bases remaining between them. CDR3 length: 16 amino acids. Germline loops: CDR1 KGHSH, CDR2 LQKENI. Turning to this clone: Its antigen is still unknown.

The V gene is TRBV18, the J gene TRBJ1-1, with TRBD1 as a possible D gene (6 bases). This clonotype originated in a human donor with classical Hodgkin lymphoma. The sample was peripheral blood mononuclear cells (PBMCs), taken before the second cycle of nivolumab. For the CDR3, the DNA is TGTGCCAGCTCACCAGAGACAGGAGCGTTGAACACTGAAGCTTTCTTT. It specifies CASSPETGALNTEAFF.